The 12 T cell receptor beta chains reported below all come from one sample, sequenced in a study of molecular identifiers for immune sequencing clone quantification. TCRdb itself ran the PCR reads through MiXCR, one entry per CDR3 protein. This table has approximately 590,000 distinct CDR3 sequences, less than 30% appearing once. Sequencing input: naive CD8+ T cells from blood, with Jurkat cell RNA spiked in. Subset of the sample: FACS-sorted CD8+CD4-CCR7+CD45RA+ naive T cells. These receptors were taken from a human donor in good health. Some libraries in this study had Jurkat cell RNA spiked in.

This clonotype appeared many times. This chain connects TRBV9 to TRBJ2-7; D gene uncertain. From germline, CDR1 is SGDLS and CDR2 YYNGEE. The length of the CDR3 is 14 residues. The ends were cut back, 0 bases at V and 2 bases at J, with 9 bases in the middle. The CDR3 DNA reads as TGTGCCAGCAGCGTAGACGGAACGCCCTACGAGCAGTACTTC. Translating gives CASSVDGTPYEQYF.

The rearrangement joins TRBV9 to TRBJ2-5; 8 nucleotides align to TRBD1. J gave up 5 bases and V 2 bases, and 8 bases lay outside the gene matches. The V gene's germline CDR1 is SGDLS and CDR2 YYNGEE. The CDR3 extends over 15 amino acids. CDR3 residues: CASSVQGAPGETQYF. The DNA of the CDR3 is TGTGCCAGCAGCGTGCAGGGGGCACCGGGTGAGACCCAGTACTTC.

In the case of this clonotype: It may be a read error: a sequence one base away is much more abundant. It is unclear where the CDR3 begins or ends on the DNA, so no DNA is shown, and the CDR3 is as TCRdb lists it. The gene calls are TRBV5-6 and TRBJ2-7; the table's D gene call, TRBD2, was not cross checked with the DNA. Per germline, CDR1 SGHDT and CDR2 YYEEEE. The CDR3 contains 14 residues when both ends are counted. CDR3 residues: CAGSFGSGRNEQYF.

This chain uses TRBV20-1 with TRBJ2-3; the match to TRBD2 covers 9 bases. Germline CDR1 and CDR2: DFQATT and SNEGSKA (reference sequence). The length of the CDR3 is 15 residues. V was pared by 2 bases and J by 3 bases, with 6 bases of the junction left unmatched. The CDR3 protein is CSARLAGPTTDTQYF. As DNA, the CDR3 is TGCAGTGCTAGACTAGCGGGACCTACGACAGATACGCAGTATTTT.

This clonotype has a single count. The chain links TRBV27 to TRBJ2-4; D might be TRBD1 (6 bases). The V gene's germline CDR1 is MNHEY and CDR2 SMNVEV (reference sequence). The ends were cut back, 4 bases at V and 9 bases at J, with 19 bases in the middle. The CDR3 is 15 amino acids. In DNA, the CDR3 is TGTGCCAGCAGTTCCTCCCCTACAGGGCATAGCATTCAGTACTTC. Amino acids: CASSSSPTGHSIQYF.

This clonotype was found many times. This chain links TRBV4-3 with TRBJ2-7, with a tentative D call TRBD2 (5 bases). CDR1 is LGHNA, CDR2 YSLEER, per germline. The CDR3 contains 15 residues. V was clipped by 0 bases and J by 0 bases, with 9 bases between them. CDR3: CASSQDEGSSYEQYF. As DNA, the CDR3 is TGCGCCAGCAGCCAAGATGAGGGAAGCTCCTACGAGCAGTACTTC.

V gene TRBV4-3 combines with J gene TRBJ2-6; D call uncertain. V lost 1 base and J lost 1, with 11 bases in between. Germline V gene sequence: CDR1 LGHNA, CDR2 YSLEER. This CDR3 is 17 amino acids long. CDR3: CASSQARFPSGANVLTF. The DNA for the CDR3 is TGCGCCAGCAGCCAAGCGCGCTTTCCTTCTGGGGCCAACGTCCTGACTTTC.

Worth noting for this clonotype: This may stem from a read error, because a much larger clone lies one nucleotide away. The chain uses TRBV30 and TRBJ2-7, with D hard to call. In germline, CDR1 is GTSNPN, CDR2 SVGIG (reference sequence). Trimming removed 3 bases from V and 9 bases from J, with 12 bases in between. The CDR3 sequence is 11 residues long. The CDR3: CAWRELSGQYF. Written as DNA, the CDR3 is TGTGCCTGGAGGGAGCTTTCCGGGCAGTACTTC.

There are many counts of this clonotype. The J gene is TRBJ2-7, the V gene TRBV30; D remains unclear. V lost 0 bases, J lost 3 bases, and 6 bases lay in between. Germline V gives CDR1 GTSNPN, CDR2 SVGIG (reference sequence). There are 12 residues in the CDR3. In nucleotides, the CDR3 is TGTGCCTGGAGTGTACTGGGCTACGAGCAGTACTTC. It yields the protein CAWSVLGYEQYF.

The chain joins TRBV27 to TRBJ1-5; D gene ambiguous. The germline V and J ends were trimmed by 8 bases and 10 bases, with 6 bases remaining between them. The CDR3 is made up of 9 amino acids. The germline gives CDR1 MNHEY, CDR2 SMNVEV (reference sequence). The CDR3 coding sequence is TGTGCCAGCGGGAGACCCCAGCATTTT. This translates into CASGRPQHF.

Comment on this clonotype: This clone may be a read error of a much larger clone one base away. The rearrangement uses TRBV27 and TRBJ1-2, with TRBD1 as a possible D gene (5 bases). This CDR3 has 18 amino acids. Germline V gene lookup returns CDR1 MNHEY and CDR2 SMNVEV (reference sequence). V gave up 2 bases and J gave up 0 bases, with 19 bases separating them. This chain's CDR3 is CASSLTTYQGVTNYGYTF. CDR3 bases: TGTGCCAGCAGTTTAACCACATACCAAGGGGTTACTAACTATGGCTACACCTTC.

Details on this clonotype: A read error may be the cause here, since a much bigger clone is one base away. This sequence joins TRBV30 and TRBJ2-7; D gene unclear. V lost 2 bases to trimming and J lost 7 bases, with 9 bases between them. The germline V gene has CDR1 GTSNPN and CDR2 SVGIG (reference sequence). The CDR3 sequence is 11 residues long. CDR3 in amino acids: CAWSPAAEQYF. CDR3 nucleotide sequence: TGTGCCTGGAGTCCGGCGGCGGAGCAGTACTTC.